Below are 18 T cell receptor beta chains sequenced from a single sample in a study of OX40 agonist ivuxolimab in advanced cancers. Sequencing used immunoSEQ multiplex PCR; TCRdb keeps in-frame clones, though not all of them. Here the sample spans roughly 48,000 clones, 75% to 85% being singletons. Material: CD4+ or CD8+ T cells sorted from blood, obtained in a trial of the OX40 agonist ivuxolimab. The receptors were sampled from an adult with an advanced solid tumor such as melanoma, head and neck, liver or kidney cancer.

The chain is built from TRBV4-3 and TRBJ2-7, with D possibly TRBD1 on 5 matching bases. The CDR3 sequence is 13 residues long. The V gene lost 0 bases and the J gene lost 2 bases, with 5 bases spanning the gap. Per the germline V gene, CDR1 is LGHNA and CDR2 is YSLEER. CDR3 loop: CASSQETAYEQYF. The CDR3 DNA sequence: TGCGCCAGCAGCCAAGAGACAGCCTACGAGCAGTACTTC.

The V gene is TRBV19, the J gene TRBJ2-1; 8 nucleotides agree with TRBD2. CDR3 length equals 14 residues. Germline CDR1 reads LNHDA; CDR2 reads SQIVND (reference sequence). The junction had 8 bases not matched to a gene; V was cut back by 5 bases and J by 8 bases. The CDR3 DNA is TGTGCCAGTAGTCAGCGGGCGGGGGGCCATGAGCAGTTCTTC. Protein product: CASSQRAGGHEQFF. Full variable domain (rest looked up from reference TRBV19 and TRBJ2-1): DGGITQSPKYLFRKEGQNVTLSCEQNLNHDAMYWYRQDPGQGLRLIYYSQIVNDFQKGDIAEGYSVSREKKESFPLTVTSAQKNPTAFYLCASSQRAGGHEQFFGPGTRLTVL.

The chain has TRBV6-6 and TRBJ1-2, with D maybe TRBD1 (6 bases). This CDR3 is built from 12 residues. The germline CDR1 and CDR2 sequences are MNHNY and SVGAGI (reference sequence). The V and J ends lost 6 bases and 7 bases respectively, with 12 bases between them. The chain's CDR3 is CASRRRTAGYTF. The CDR3 nucleotides read TGTGCCAGCAGGCGACGGACAGCTGGCTACACCTTC.

CDR3 DNA sequence: TGCGCCAGCAGCTCAGGGACAGGGGCTAACACCGGGGAGCTGTTTTTT. Encoded protein: CASSSGTGANTGELFF. The gene calls are TRBV5-1 and TRBJ2-2, with 10 bases matching TRBD1. Trimming at V came to 3 bases and at J to 2 bases, leaving 4 bases not matched to a gene. The CDR3 consists of 16 residues. Germline CDR1 reads SGHRS; CDR2 reads YFSETQ.

Concerning this clone itself: Other DNA sequences in the same sample also yield this CDR3. The V and J genes are TRBV30 and TRBJ1-1; possible D gene TRBD1, 5 bases. The CDR3 consists of 13 residues. Trimming took off 3 bases at V and 1 base at J, with 9 bases between the two ends. The germline CDR1 and CDR2 sequences are GTSNPN and SVGIG (reference sequence). The CDR3 DNA sequence: TGTGCCTGGAGCGCCACAGGGAACACTGAAGCTTTCTTT. It codes for CAWSATGNTEAFF.

The chain joins TRBV11-2 to TRBJ1-4; 9 bases match TRBD1. V trimming: 2 bases; J trimming: 7 bases; junction bases outside the gene matches: 5. CDR1 and CDR2 from the germline V gene are SGHAT and FQNNGV. The length of the CDR3 is 15 residues. CDR3 residues: CASSLPGQGSEKLFF. CDR3 DNA sequence: TGTGCCAGCAGCTTACCGGGACAGGGTAGTGAAAAACTGTTTTTT. Full variable domain (rest looked up from reference TRBV11-2 and TRBJ1-4): EAGVAQSPRYKIIEKRQSVAFWCNPISGHATLYWYQQILGQGPKLLIQFQNNGVVDDSQLPKDRFSAERLKGVDSTLKIQPAKLEDSAVYLCASSLPGQGSEKLFFGSGTQLSVL.

The genes are TRBV2 and TRBJ2-5; 9 bases map to TRBD2. The germline gives CDR1 SNHLY, CDR2 FYNNEI. J gave up 5 bases and V 3 bases, and 19 bases lay outside the gene matches. The CDR3 has 19 residues. The DNA of the CDR3 is TGTGCCAGCAGTGAGTGGTATGGGGCTAGCGGGGACAATGATGAGACCCAGTACTTC. This encodes CASSEWYGASGDNDETQYF. Variable domain in full (rest from reference TRBV2 and TRBJ2-5): EPEVTQTPSHQVTQMGQEVILRCVPISNHLYFYWYRQILGQKVEFLVSFYNNEISEKSEIFDDQFSVERPDGSNFTLKIRSTKLEDSAMYFCASSEWYGASGDNDETQYFGPGTRLLVL.

The chain recombines TRBV9 with TRBJ1-2; D not certain. The germline V gene encodes CDR1 SGDLS and CDR2 YYNGEE. Deletions cut 6 bases from V and 7 bases from J, with 16 bases between. This CDR3 has 13 amino acids. The DNA for the CDR3 is TGTGCCAGCACCCTGAGCGGGGTGCGTGGCTACACCTTC. Protein: CASTLSGVRGYTF.

The gene calls are TRBV19 and TRBJ2-5, with D possibly matching TRBD1 (6 bases). This CDR3 has 12 amino acids. Germline V gene data show CDR1 as LNHDA and CDR2 as SQIVND (reference sequence). Trimming stripped 10 bases from V and 5 bases from J, with 14 bases between. CDR3: CATRQVGETQYF. The CDR3 DNA sequence: TGTGCCACCAGACAGGTGGGGGAGACCCAGTACTTC. The full variable domain, rest sourced from reference TRBV19 and TRBJ2-5, is DGGITQSPKYLFRKEGQNVTLSCEQNLNHDAMYWYRQDPGQGLRLIYYSQIVNDFQKGDIAEGYSVSREKKESFPLTVTSAQKNPTAFYLCATRQVGETQYFGPGTRLLVL.

The chain combines TRBV7-8 with TRBJ1-1, with unresolved D. Trimming stripped 5 bases from V and 0 bases from J, with 16 bases between. This CDR3 has 16 amino acids. Germline CDR1 is SGHVS and CDR2 is FQNEAQ. The DNA of the CDR3 is TGTGCCAGCAGCACAACGGACGGCTTCATGAACACTGAAGCTTTCTTT. Translated, it gives CASSTTDGFMNTEAFF.

The genes are TRBV7-8 and TRBJ1-1, with TRBD1 matching over 9 bases. Trimming took 4 bases from V and 5 from J; bases not matched to a gene: 14. Per the germline V gene, CDR1 is SGHVS and CDR2 is FQNEAQ. This CDR3 has 17 residues. This CDR3 is CASSSTGQGIKGTEAFF. CDR3 DNA: TGTGCCAGCAGCTCGACGGGACAGGGAATAAAGGGGACTGAAGCTTTCTTT.

For the CDR3, the DNA is TGCAGCGTCTCCGATGGTTTAATGGGCAATCAGCCCCAGCATTTT. Translated, it gives CSVSDGLMGNQPQHF. The V call is TRBV29-1, the J call TRBJ1-5; D remains ambiguous. Germline CDR1 and CDR2: SQVTM and ANQGSEA. The ends were cut back, 6 bases at V and 2 bases at J, with 17 bases in the middle. This CDR3 contains 15 residues.

The J gene is TRBJ2-2, the V gene TRBV10-3; possible D gene TRBD1, 5 bases. From germline, CDR1 is ENHRY and CDR2 SYGVKD. CDR3 length: 14 amino acids. V lost 6 bases, J lost 7 bases, and 15 bases lay in between. The CDR3 reads CAISRRGTDGELFF. DNA for the CDR3: TGTGCCATCAGCCGAAGGGGAACGGACGGGGAGCTGTTTTTT.

The J gene is TRBJ1-4, the V gene TRBV5-1, with D possibly being TRBD1 (6 bases). CDR1 and CDR2 from the germline V gene are SGHRS and YFSETQ. The CDR3 is 18 amino acids. V dropped 0 bases and J dropped 0 bases, with 15 bases sitting between them. The chain's CDR3 is CASSLGRTADSTNEKLFF. The DNA of the CDR3 is TGCGCCAGCAGCTTGGGTAGGACAGCGGATTCAACTAATGAAAAACTGTTTTTT.

The chain links TRBV7-8 to TRBJ2-1, with 16 bases aligning to TRBD2. This CDR3 spans 17 amino acids. V was clipped by 5 bases and J by 9 bases; unmatched bases: 10. Germline CDR1 is SGHVS and CDR2 is FQNEAQ. The CDR3 DNA follows: TGTGCCAGCAGCCCTCAGGGGACTAGCGGGGGGGCCCGTGAGCAGTTCTTC. Encoded protein: CASSPQGTSGGAREQFF.

V is TRBV4-3 and J is TRBJ2-1; 14 bases align to TRBD2. CDR3 length: 16 residues. The germline gives CDR1 LGHNA, CDR2 YSLEER. J lost 7 bases, V lost 0 bases, and 2 bases had no gene match. CDR3 protein: CASSQDWTSGGNEQFF. CDR3 DNA: TGCGCCAGCAGCCAAGATTGGACTAGCGGGGGGAATGAGCAGTTCTTC.

This rearrangement joins TRBV30 to TRBJ2-7; D gene uncertain. V dropped 3 bases and J dropped 0 bases, with 6 bases sitting between them. The CDR3 has 12 residues. The germline V gene has CDR1 GTSNPN and CDR2 SVGIG (reference sequence). CDR3 coding DNA: TGTGCCTGGAGACGGTACTCCTACGAGCAGTACTTC. Its protein is CAWRRYSYEQYF.

The chain recombines TRBV7-2 with TRBJ2-3; D is possibly TRBD2 (6 bases). Germline CDR1 and CDR2: SGHTA and FQGNSA. V shed 6 bases and J shed 14 bases, with 21 bases lying between them. The CDR3 runs to 13 residues. The CDR3 region is CASSPPPGLLLYF. CDR3 coding DNA: TGTGCCAGCAGTCCTCCGCCGGGACTCCTCCTGTATTTT.